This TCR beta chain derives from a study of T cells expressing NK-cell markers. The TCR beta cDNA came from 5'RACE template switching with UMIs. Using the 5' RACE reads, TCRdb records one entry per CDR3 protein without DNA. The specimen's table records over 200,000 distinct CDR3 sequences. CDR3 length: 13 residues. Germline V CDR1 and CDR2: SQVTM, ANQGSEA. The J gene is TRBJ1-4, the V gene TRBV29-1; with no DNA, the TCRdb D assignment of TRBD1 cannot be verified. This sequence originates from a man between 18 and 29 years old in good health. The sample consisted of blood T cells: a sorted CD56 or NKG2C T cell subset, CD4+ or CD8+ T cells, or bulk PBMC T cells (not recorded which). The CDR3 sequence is CSVRGGANEKLFF.